This TCR beta chain is from a study of T cells in Graves' hyperthyroidism and ophthalmopathy. The wider study: Upon initial diagnosis and before any treatment, peripheral blood was collected.

V shed 6 bases and J 2 bases; nucleotides not matched to a gene: 6. Germline V gene data show CDR1 as MNHNS and CDR2 as SASEGT. The CDR3 has 15 residues. General study points: A 13 V-J signature model discriminated ophthalmopathy versus stable hyperthyroidism. Blood also carried most thyroid clonotypes expanded above 0.001.

With regard to this clonotype: Its antigen is unidentified.

Exclusion criteria comprised uncontrolled infection, other autoimmune disease, pregnancy or lactation. RNA transcripts were the template for amplifying TCR beta CDR3 regions. The HTBI set primed first-round TCR CDR3 RT-PCR. TCRdb re-called the multiplex PCR reads through MiXCR, storing one row per CDR3 protein. The table includes about 480,000 distinct CDR3 sequences, 22% detected once. The sequence derives from a woman aged 70-85 years with Graves' ophthalmopathy. The chain combines TRBV6-1 with TRBJ2-1; TRBD1 matches 8 bases. Source material: blood. The CDR3 loop reads CASSLTGEAYNEQFF. CDR3 sequence (DNA): TGTGCCAGCAGCTTGACAGGGGAGGCCTACAATGAGCAGTTCTTC.